The T cell receptor (beta chain) under discussion was sequenced for a study of beta chain features in type 1 diabetes. About the study: Across all samples, some 98 million sorted cells were examined.

Isolated RNA was reverse transcribed in full, so expressed TCRB transcripts were sequenced. Sequenced by immunoSEQ multiplex PCR; TCRdb stores in-frame clones only, minus some. In the table there are around 150,000 clones, 6.9% of which are singletons. V gave up 3 bases and J gave up 3 bases, with 15 bases separating them. The CDR3 is 15 residues long. The germline CDR1 and CDR2 sequences are LNHDA and SQIVND (reference sequence). To note about this clone: Antigen specificity is unknown.

General observations from the study: Researchers reported that naive, central memory and Treg TCRB repertoires appeared more similar in patients than in healthy donors. Still unanswered here is whether HLA type influences TCRB rearrangement.

V gene TRBV19 combines with J gene TRBJ2-7; D not resolved. This receptor was taken from a woman under 40 in good health. Sequencing used central memory CD4+ T cells from blood. The DNA of the CDR3 is TGTGCCAGTAGTATCCAAAGCTTCAACAGCTACGAGCAGTACTTC. This translates into CASSIQSFNSYEQYF.